What follows are 28 T cell receptor delta chains derived from one specimen sequenced in a study of gamma-delta chains in newborns, infants, children. TCRdb reprocessed the reads through CATT. The repertoire consists of around 2,300 delta-chain clones, with roughly 1% occurring once and the leading ten covering about 16%. Sequencing used blood. These receptors all come from a child who was a newborn, infant or young child, either healthy, febrile or measles-vaccinated (not recorded which).

By frequency in the sample, this clone is medium-sized. The same CDR3 can be traced to other DNA sequences in this sample. J is TRDJ3 and V is TRDV2, with TRDD3 matching 10 bases. Germline V gives CDR1 GEAIGNYY, CDR2 EKD. Trimming at V came to 0 bases and at J to 2 bases, leaving 3 bases not matched to a gene. The CDR3 is 18 amino acids. CDR3 DNA: TGTGCCTGTGACACCTTGCTGGGGGATACCTGGGACACCCGACAGATGTTTTTC. Translation: CACDTLLGDTWDTRQMFF.

Of note for this clone: This clone may be a read error of a much larger clone one base away. Different DNA sequences within this sample yield the same CDR3. The rearrangement joins TRDV2 to TRDJ3, with 10 nucleotides matching TRDD3. This CDR3 spans 18 amino acids. The ends lost 4 bases at V and 1 base at J; junction bases unmatched: 6. The germline V gene encodes CDR1 GEAIGNYY and CDR2 EKD. CDR3 bases: TGTGCCTGTGATACCGGGGGATACGAGTCCTGGGACACCCGACAGATGTTTTTC. Its translation: CACDTGGYESWDTRQMFF.

A word on this clone: TCRdb assigns this DNA the protein of a much larger clone, which departs from its translation at residue 4; this likely reflects a read error, and the protein shown comes from translating the DNA. V gene TRDV2 combines with J gene TRDJ1; D uncertain. Germline-derived CDR1 and CDR2 are GEAIGNYY and EKD. The CDR3 has 15 amino acids. Trimming removed 4 bases at V and 0 bases at J, with 14 bases between. CDR3 amino acids: CACEIVLINTDKLIF. The CDR3 DNA is TGTGCCTGTGAGATCGTACTGATCAACACCGATAAACTCATCTTT.

A few counts support this clone. A read error may be the cause here, since a much bigger clone is one base away. Within the sample, other DNA sequences also encode this same CDR3. The CDR3 spells CACDRVLGDTSWDTRQMFF. DNA for the CDR3: TGTGCCTGTGACCGAGTACTGGGGGATACCTCCTGGGACACCCGACAGATGTTCTTC. The V and J genes are TRDV2 and TRDJ3; 12 bases align to TRDD3. The CDR3 is made up of 19 amino acids. Germline V lookup: CDR1 GEAIGNYY, CDR2 EKD.

This clone has a handful of counts. This sequence may be a read error, since a much larger clone differs from it by one base. CDR3 loop: CACDTVLGAQYYADKLIF. CDR3 nucleotide sequence: TGTGCCTGTGACACCGTACTGGGGGCCCAATACTACGCCGATAAACTCATCTTT. The genes are TRDV2 and TRDJ1; 8 positions match TRDD3. V shed 0 bases, J shed 3 bases, and the junction held 14 bases outside the gene matches. Germline values: CDR1 GEAIGNYY, CDR2 EKD. This CDR3 is built from 18 residues.

Of note for this clone: Just one base apart from a much larger clone, this may be a read error. The same CDR3 can be traced to other DNA sequences in this sample. The chain employs TRDV2 and TRDJ3, with 9 bases that match TRDD3. The CDR3 totals 17 residues. Germline lookup yields CDR1 GEAIGNYY and CDR2 EKD. The DNA for the CDR3 is TGTGCCTGCGACACCACTGGGGGATCCTGGGACACCCGACAGATGTTTTTC. Translating gives CACDTTGGSWDTRQMFF.

As regards this clone: This clone may be a read error of a much larger clone one base away. The rearrangement links TRDV2 to TRDJ1; TRDD3 agrees at 11 bases. The CDR3 loop spans 16 amino acids. Germline-derived CDR1 and CDR2 are GEAIGNYY and EKD. The CDR3 DNA sequence: TGTGCCTGTGACGCTATGGGGGATACGGCCACCGATAAACCCATCTTT. It yields the protein CACDAMGDTATDKPIF.

As concerns this clone: The protein recorded in TCRdb matches a much larger clone and deviates from this DNA's translation at residue 11, suggesting a read error; the protein here is obtained by translating the DNA. The chain combines TRDV2 with TRDJ3; no clear D. Deletions cut 0 bases from V and 2 bases from J, with 16 bases between. From germline, CDR1 is GEAIGNYY and CDR2 EKD. The length of the CDR3 is 19 residues. DNA of the CDR3: TGTGCCTGTGACACCGAAAGCCGCTATAGCCCCTGGGACACCCGACAGATGTTTTTC. This encodes CACDTESRYSPWDTRQMFF.

As to this clone: A much larger clonotype is one base distant, so this may be a read error. This chain links TRDV2 with TRDJ1; D might be TRDD2 (5 bases). Trimming took 3 bases from V and 0 from J, leaving 16 bases between them. This CDR3 has 16 amino acids. Germline CDR1 reads GEAIGNYY; CDR2 reads EKD. CDR3 in DNA: TGTGCCTGTGACTCCCTACCGGCCCCTTACACCGATAAACTCATCTTT. Translating it yields CACDSLPAPYTDKLIF.

A note on this clone: A far larger clone is only one base removed, so a read error is likely. The same CDR3 arises from other DNA sequences in this sample as well. The chain links TRDV2 to TRDJ2, with 10 bases aligning to TRDD3. Per germline, CDR1 GEAIGNYY and CDR2 EKD. The CDR3 consists of 15 residues. Written as DNA, the CDR3 is TGTGCCTGTGACACCCTGGGGGATATGACAGCGCAACTCTTCTTT. Translated, it gives CACDTLGDMTAQLFF.

In this sample, this clone turned up a few times. The TCRdb protein comes from a much larger clone and disagrees with this DNA's translation at residue 3, likely due to a read error; the protein given here is derived from the DNA. This chain connects TRDV2 to TRDJ1; 11 bases are shared with TRDD3. CDR1 is GEAIGNYY and CDR2 is EKD in the germline V gene. This CDR3 spans 16 amino acids. The CDR3 bases are TGTGCCCGTGACGCTATGGGGGATACGGCCACCGATAAACTCATCTTT. It encodes CARDAMGDTATDKLIF.

In regard to this clone: One base separates it from a far larger clone, so it is likely a read error. The same CDR3 is also encoded by other DNA sequences in this sample. V gene TRDV2 combines with J gene TRDJ2; TRDD3 is a possible D gene (6 bases). CDR3 length equals 15 residues. Per germline, CDR1 GEAIGNYY and CDR2 EKD. Written as DNA, the CDR3 is TGTGCCTGTGACCCCCTGGGGCCTTTGACGGCACAACTCTTCTTT. This translates into CACDPLGPLTAQLFF.

Notes on this clone: The protein recorded in TCRdb does not match the translated DNA at residue 3; the protein presented here comes from translating the DNA. The J gene is TRDJ3, the V gene TRDV2; maybe TRDD3 (5 bases). CDR1 and CDR2 from the germline V gene are GEAIGNYY and EKD. The CDR3 sequence is 19 residues long. CDR3 DNA sequence: TGTGCCTATGACACCGTTGGGGACTCTAGCTCCTGGGACACCCGACAGATGTTTTTC. This sequence encodes CAYDTVGDSSSWDTRQMFF.

This clone was detected a few times. With a much larger clone just one base away, this may be a read error. No V gene was called here, but the J gene is TRDJ3; TRDD3, the D gene given by the table, was not confirmed from the DNA. The CDR3 is 21 residues long. The CDR3 loop is CACDTAVLGDSPTWDTRQMFF. The CDR3, as DNA: TGTGCCTGTGACACCGCCGTACTGGGGGATAGCCCTACCTGGGACACCCGACAGATGTTTTTC.

For this clone: A read error is likely here: a far larger clone is one base away. Other nucleotide sequences in the sample specify the same CDR3. The V and J genes are TRDV2 and TRDJ3, with 13 bases matching TRDD3. This CDR3 is 19 amino acids long. Per the germline V gene, CDR1 is GEAIGNYY and CDR2 is EKD. The CDR3 protein is CACDKLGDTRSWDTRQMFF. The CDR3 nucleotides are TGTGCCTGCGACAAACTGGGGGATACGCGCTCCTGGGACACCCGACAGATGTTTTTC.

Comment on this clone: TCRdb has a much larger clone's protein, which differs at residue 5 from the translation of this DNA, likely because of a read error; what is shown is the protein translated from the DNA. V and J are TRDV2 and TRDJ2; D is perhaps TRDD3 (5 bases). V lost 3 bases, J lost 5 bases, and 12 bases lay in between. This CDR3 contains 14 residues. Germline V gene lookup returns CDR1 GEAIGNYY and CDR2 EKD. CDR3 amino acids: CACDSVGITAQLFF. The CDR3 nucleotides read TGTGCCTGTGACTCCGTCGGGATTACAGCACAACTCTTCTTT.

In regard to this clone: The protein TCRdb lists belongs to a much larger clone and differs from this DNA's translation at residue 4, which points to a read error; the protein shown is made from the DNA. Other DNA variants within this sample encode the same CDR3. The gene calls are TRDV2 and TRDJ2, with D possibly being TRDD3 (5 bases). The CDR3 is 14 residues long. Looked up from germline, CDR1 is GEAIGNYY and CDR2 is EKD. CDR3 residues: CACGTVGITAQLFF. The CDR3, as DNA: TGTGCCTGTGGCACCGTCGGGATTACAGCACAACTTTTCTTT.

This clone was picked up a small number of times. One base away lies a much larger clone, so this may be a sequencing read error. The chain has TRDV2 and TRDJ2; 7 nucleotides match TRDD3. CDR1 GEAIGNYY and CDR2 EKD come from the germline V gene. The CDR3 contains 18 residues. V gave up 6 bases and J gave up 4 bases; unmatched junction bases: 19. The CDR3 nucleotides read TGTGCCTGTACCACACGGGGACGAGGGGGGATCCCGACAGCACAACTCTTCTTT. Its translation: CACTTRGRGGIPTAQLFF.

The table lists this clone with a few counts. TCRdb has a much larger clone's protein, which differs at residue 8 from the translation of this DNA, likely because of a read error; what is shown is the protein translated from the DNA. The chain is built from TRAV29/DV5 and TRDJ3; 8 bases agree with TRDD3. CDR3 length: 19 amino acids. CDR1 NSMFDY and CDR2 ISSIKDK come from the germline V gene. V dropped 3 bases and J dropped 1; count of bases not matched to a gene: 12. CDR3 region: CAATIWGTPFSWDTRQMFF. CDR3 in DNA: TGTGCAGCAACCATCTGGGGGACTCCTTTTTCCTGGGACACCCGACAGATGTTTTTC.

This clone was observed a handful of times. TCRdb attributes to this sequence the protein of a much larger clone, which differs from the DNA translation at residue 10; a read error is likely, and the protein displayed is translated from the DNA. The rearrangement joins TRDV2 to TRDJ3, with 7 bases identical to TRDD3. The V gene's germline CDR1 is GEAIGNYY and CDR2 EKD. CDR3 length equals 16 residues. The CDR3 is CACDTWGTWGTRQMFF. CDR3 nucleotide sequence: TGTGCCTGTGACACCTGGGGGACCTGGGGCACCCGACAGATGTTTTTC.

A remark on this clone: The TCRdb protein comes from a much larger clone and disagrees with this DNA's translation at residue 4, likely due to a read error; the protein given here is derived from the DNA. The chain is built from TRDV2 and TRDJ3; D is perhaps TRDD3 (5 bases). In germline, CDR1 is GEAIGNYY, CDR2 EKD. The CDR3 totals 18 residues. The CDR3 sequence: CACNTGDYHSWDTRQMFF. The CDR3, as DNA: TGTGCCTGTAACACCGGGGACTATCACTCCTGGGACACCCGACAGATGTTTTTC.

In this sample, this clone turned up a few times. A single base is all that separates this from a far larger clone, so a read error is likely. The sample carries other DNA sequences with the same CDR3. The chain combines TRDV2 with TRDJ2, with 11 bases that match TRDD3. J was trimmed by 7 bases and V by 0 bases; bases with no gene match: 3. The germline V gene encodes CDR1 GEAIGNYY and CDR2 EKD. CDR3 length: 15 residues. The CDR3 coding sequence is TGTGCCTGTGACACCTGGGGGATACGGGGAGCACAACTCTTCTTT. Translated: CACDTWGIRGAQLFF.

For this clone: A much larger clone differs by one base, so this may be a read error. The V and J genes are TRDV2 and TRDJ3; 7 nucleotides match TRDD3. CDR1 is GEAIGNYY, CDR2 EKD, per germline. The CDR3 runs to 20 residues. The CDR3 spells CACDTVGDILSSRDTRQMFF. DNA for the CDR3: TGTGCCTGTGACACCGTGGGGGACATCCTGAGCTCCCGGGACACCCGACAGATGTTTTTC.

For this clone: This likely reflects a read error, since a far larger clone is one base away. The same CDR3 arises from other DNA sequences in this sample as well. The genes are TRDV2 and TRDJ2; possible D gene TRDD3, 5 bases. Trimming took 7 bases from V and 4 from J, leaving 18 bases between them. CDR3 length: 15 residues. In germline, CDR1 is GEAIGNYY, CDR2 EKD. Here the CDR3 DNA reads TGTGCCTGCGACCTGGTAGGGGACCGGACAGCACAACTCTTCTTT. Translated, it gives CACDLVGDRTAQLFF.

By sample fraction, this clone is medium-sized. The sample has other DNA sequences that encode this CDR3 too. The chain uses TRDV2 and TRDJ3, with D uncertain. This CDR3 comprises 17 residues. V was cut by 6 bases and J by 0 bases, with 14 bases left in between. Per germline, CDR1 GEAIGNYY and CDR2 EKD. The CDR3 DNA reads as TGTGCCTGTAGCGGGCTTTCCAGCTCCTGGGACACCCGACAGATGTTTTTC. It specifies CACSGLSSSWDTRQMFF.

This clone has only a few counts. The protein that TCRdb holds for this DNA derives from a much larger clone and differs from the translated DNA at residue 12, which likely indicates a read error; the protein shown here is translated from the DNA. V and J are TRDV2 and TRDJ2, with D maybe TRDD3 (5 bases). The CDR3 length is 15 residues. The germline V gene encodes CDR1 GEAIGNYY and CDR2 EKD. This CDR3 is CACDLVGDRTARLFF. The CDR3 DNA is TGTGCCTGTGACCTGGTAGGGGACCGGACAGCACGACTCTTCTTT.

In its sample, this clone was seen a few times. This sequence is one base from a far larger clone and is likely a read error. This specimen includes other DNA sequences encoding the same CDR3. CDR3 amino acids: CACDTGGYTDKLIF. As DNA, the CDR3 is TGTGCCTGTGACACTGGAGGATACACCGATAAACTCATCTTT. The chain has TRDV2 and TRDJ1; D gene uncertain. Trimming took off 1 base at V and 0 bases at J, with 8 bases between the two ends. Germline CDR1 GEAIGNYY, CDR2 EKD. The CDR3 extends over 14 amino acids.

This clone was seen only a few times. TCRdb's listed protein matches a much larger clone and diverges from this DNA's translation at residue 10, likely through a read error; the protein shown comes from the DNA. The chain uses TRDV2 and TRDJ2; TRDD3 matches 12 bases. The CDR3 loop spans 14 amino acids. Germline loops: CDR1 GEAIGNYY, CDR2 EKD. CDR3 in amino acids: CACDKLGDTVQLFF. The CDR3 coding sequence is TGTGCCTGTGACAAACTGGGGGATACAGTACAACTCTTCTTT.